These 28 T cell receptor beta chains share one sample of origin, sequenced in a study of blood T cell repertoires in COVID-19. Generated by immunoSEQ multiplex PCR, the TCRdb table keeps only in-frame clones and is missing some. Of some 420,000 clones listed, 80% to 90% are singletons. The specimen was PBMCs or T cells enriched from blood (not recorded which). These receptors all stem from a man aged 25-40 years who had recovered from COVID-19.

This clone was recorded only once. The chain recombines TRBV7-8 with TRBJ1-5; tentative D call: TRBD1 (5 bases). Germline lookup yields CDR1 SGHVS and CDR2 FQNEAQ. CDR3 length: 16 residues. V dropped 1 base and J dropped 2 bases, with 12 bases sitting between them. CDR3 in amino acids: CASSLVTQGGNQPQHF. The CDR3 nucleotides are TGTGCCAGCAGCTTAGTAACGCAGGGTGGCAATCAGCCCCAGCATTTT.

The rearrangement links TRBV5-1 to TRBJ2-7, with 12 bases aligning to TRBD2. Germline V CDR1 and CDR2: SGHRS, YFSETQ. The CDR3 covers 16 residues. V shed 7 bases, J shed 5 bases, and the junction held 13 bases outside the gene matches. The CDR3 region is CASQPTGLAGLHEQYF. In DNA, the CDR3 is TGCGCCAGCCAACCTACGGGACTAGCGGGCCTACACGAGCAGTACTTC.

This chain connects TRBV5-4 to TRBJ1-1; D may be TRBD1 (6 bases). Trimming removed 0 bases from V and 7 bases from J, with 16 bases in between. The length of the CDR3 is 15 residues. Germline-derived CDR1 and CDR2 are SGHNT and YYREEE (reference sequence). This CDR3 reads CASSLAGTRGSEAFF. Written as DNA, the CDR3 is TGTGCCAGCAGCTTGGCAGGAACCAGGGGAAGTGAAGCTTTCTTT.

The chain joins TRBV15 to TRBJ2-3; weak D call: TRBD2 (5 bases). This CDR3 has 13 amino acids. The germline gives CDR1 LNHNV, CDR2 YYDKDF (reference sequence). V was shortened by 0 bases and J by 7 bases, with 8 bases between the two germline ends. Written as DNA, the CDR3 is TGTGCCACCAGCAGAGAAAGGGAGTATACGCAGTATTTT. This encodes CATSREREYTQYF.

The CDR3: CASSFWLGTGTGESKNIQYF. For the CDR3, the DNA is TGTGCCAGCAGTTTCTGGCTGGGTACGGGGACAGGGGAATCCAAAAACATTCAGTACTTC. V is TRBV27 and J is TRBJ2-4; 10 nucleotides align to TRBD1. The junction had 16 bases not matched to a gene; V was cut back by 3 bases and J by 2 bases. The CDR3 totals 20 residues. Germline assignment: CDR1 MNHEY and CDR2 SMNVEV (reference sequence).

CDR3 DNA sequence: TGTGCCAGTGCTAGCGGAAACCTCCTAATCTACGAGCAGTACTTC. Protein: CASASGNLLIYEQYF. The chain carries TRBV19 and TRBJ2-7; 7 bases align to TRBD2. J lost 3 bases, V lost 8 bases, and 13 bases had no gene match. The CDR3 loop spans 15 amino acids. Germline assignment: CDR1 LNHDA and CDR2 SQIVND (reference sequence).

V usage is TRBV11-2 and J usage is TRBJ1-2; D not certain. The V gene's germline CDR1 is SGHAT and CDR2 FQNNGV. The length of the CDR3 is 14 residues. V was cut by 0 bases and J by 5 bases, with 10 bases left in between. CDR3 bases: TGTGCCAGCAGCTTAGACCGGGATGGGTATGGCTACACCTTC. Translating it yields CASSLDRDGYGYTF.

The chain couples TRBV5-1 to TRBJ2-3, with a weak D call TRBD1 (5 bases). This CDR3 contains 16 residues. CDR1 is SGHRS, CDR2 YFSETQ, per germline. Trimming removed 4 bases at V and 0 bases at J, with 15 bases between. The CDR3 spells CASSPPLGVSTDTQYF. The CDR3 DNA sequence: TGCGCCAGCAGCCCTCCTCTAGGGGTTAGCACAGATACGCAGTATTTT. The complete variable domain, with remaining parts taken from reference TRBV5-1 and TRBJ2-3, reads KAGVTQTPRYLIKTRGQQVTLSCSPISGHRSVSWYQQTPGQGLQFLFEYFSETQRNKGNFPGRFSGRQFSNSRSEMNVSTLELGDSALYLCASSPPLGVSTDTQYFGPGTRLTVL.

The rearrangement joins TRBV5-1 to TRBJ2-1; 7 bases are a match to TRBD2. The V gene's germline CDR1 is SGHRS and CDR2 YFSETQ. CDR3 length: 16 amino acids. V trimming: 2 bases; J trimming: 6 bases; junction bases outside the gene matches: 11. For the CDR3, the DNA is TGCGCCAGCAGCTTAATAAGCGGGAAGGCATCCAATGAGCAGTTCTTC. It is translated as CASSLISGKASNEQFF. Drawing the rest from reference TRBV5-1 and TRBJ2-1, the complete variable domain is KAGVTQTPRYLIKTRGQQVTLSCSPISGHRSVSWYQQTPGQGLQFLFEYFSETQRNKGNFPGRFSGRQFSNSRSEMNVSTLELGDSALYLCASSLISGKASNEQFFGPGTRLTVL.

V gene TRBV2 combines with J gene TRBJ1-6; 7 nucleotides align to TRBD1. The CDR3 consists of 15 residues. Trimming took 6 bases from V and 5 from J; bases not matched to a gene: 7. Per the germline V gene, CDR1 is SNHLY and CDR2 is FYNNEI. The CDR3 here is CASRQQGMNNSPLHF. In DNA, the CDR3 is TGTGCCAGCAGGCAACAGGGGATGAATAATTCACCCCTCCACTTT.

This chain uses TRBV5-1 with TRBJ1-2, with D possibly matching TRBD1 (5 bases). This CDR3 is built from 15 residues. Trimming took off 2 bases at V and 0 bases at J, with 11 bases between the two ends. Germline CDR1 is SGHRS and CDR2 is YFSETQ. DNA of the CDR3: TGCGCCAGCAGCTTTGACAGCTCGACTAACTATGGCTACACCTTC. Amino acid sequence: CASSFDSSTNYGYTF.

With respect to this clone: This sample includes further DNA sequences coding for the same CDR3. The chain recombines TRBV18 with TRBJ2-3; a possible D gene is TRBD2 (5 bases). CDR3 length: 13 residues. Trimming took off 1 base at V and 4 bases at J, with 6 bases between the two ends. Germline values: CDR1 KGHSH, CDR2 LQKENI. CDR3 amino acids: CASSPQGADTQYF. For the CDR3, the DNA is TGTGCCAGCTCACCACAGGGAGCAGATACGCAGTATTTT.

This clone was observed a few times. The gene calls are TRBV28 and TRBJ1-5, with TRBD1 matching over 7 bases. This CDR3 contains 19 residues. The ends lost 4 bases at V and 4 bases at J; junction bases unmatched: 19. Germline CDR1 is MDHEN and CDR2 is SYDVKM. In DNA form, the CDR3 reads TGTGCCAGCAGTTACCATCGGGACAGTCAAAGAAAGTTTAATCAGCCCCAGCATTTT. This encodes CASSYHRDSQRKFNQPQHF.

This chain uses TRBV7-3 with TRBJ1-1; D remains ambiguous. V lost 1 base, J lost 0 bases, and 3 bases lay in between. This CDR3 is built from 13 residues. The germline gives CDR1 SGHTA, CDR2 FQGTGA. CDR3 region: CASSLIMNTEAFF. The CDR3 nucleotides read TGTGCCAGCAGCTTAATCATGAACACTGAAGCTTTCTTT.

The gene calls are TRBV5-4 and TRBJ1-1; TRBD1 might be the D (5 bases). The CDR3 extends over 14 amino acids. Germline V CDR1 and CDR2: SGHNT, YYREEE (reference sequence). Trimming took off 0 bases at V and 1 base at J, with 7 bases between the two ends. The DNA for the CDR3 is TGTGCCAGCAGCTTGGTAGGGGCGAACACTGAAGCTTTCTTT. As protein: CASSLVGANTEAFF.

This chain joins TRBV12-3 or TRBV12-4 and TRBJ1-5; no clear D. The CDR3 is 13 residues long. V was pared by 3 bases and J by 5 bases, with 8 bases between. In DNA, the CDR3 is TGTGCCAGCAGTTTCTCCGGGGATCAGCCCCAGCATTTT. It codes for CASSFSGDQPQHF.

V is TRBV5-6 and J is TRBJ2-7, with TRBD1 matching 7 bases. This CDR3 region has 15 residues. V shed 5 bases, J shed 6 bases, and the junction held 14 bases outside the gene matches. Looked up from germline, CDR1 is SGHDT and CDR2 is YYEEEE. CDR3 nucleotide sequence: TGTGCCAGCAGAAACCGGGACCAGGGGGTGGGCGAGCAGTACTTC. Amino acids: CASRNRDQGVGEQYF. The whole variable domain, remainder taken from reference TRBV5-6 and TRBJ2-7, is DAGVTQSPTHLIKTRGQQVTLRCSPKSGHDTVSWYQQALGQGPQFIFQYYEEEERQRGNFPDRFSGHQFPNYSSELNVNALLLGDSALYLCASRNRDQGVGEQYFGPGTRLTVT.

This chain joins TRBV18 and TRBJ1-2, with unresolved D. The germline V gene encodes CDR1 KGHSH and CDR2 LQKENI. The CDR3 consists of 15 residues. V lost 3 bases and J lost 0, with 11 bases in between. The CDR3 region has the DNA TGTGCCAGCTCACCGGGCAACCTTGCTAACTATGGCTACACCTTC. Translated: CASSPGNLANYGYTF.

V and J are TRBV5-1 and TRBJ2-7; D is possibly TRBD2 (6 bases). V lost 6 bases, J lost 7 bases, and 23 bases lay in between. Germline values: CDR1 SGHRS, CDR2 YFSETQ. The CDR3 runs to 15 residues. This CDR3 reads CASTARTGDGGEQYF. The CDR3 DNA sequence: TGCGCCAGCACTGCGAGGACGGGAGACGGCGGGGAGCAGTACTTC.

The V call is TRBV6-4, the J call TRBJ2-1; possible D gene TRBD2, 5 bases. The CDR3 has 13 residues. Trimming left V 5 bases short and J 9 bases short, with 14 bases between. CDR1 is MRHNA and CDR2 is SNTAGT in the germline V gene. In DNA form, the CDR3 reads TGTGCCAGCAGTAAGAATCCAGGAGGTGAGCAGTTCTTC. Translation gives CASSKNPGGEQFF.

The CDR3 reads CASSSPPASGRHEQYF. Written as DNA, the CDR3 is TGTGCCAGCAGCTCCCCCCCCGCTAGCGGGAGGCACGAGCAGTACTTC. The chain has TRBV9 and TRBJ2-7; TRBD2 matches at 11 bases. Looked up from germline, CDR1 is SGDLS and CDR2 is YYNGEE. The trim removed 4 bases at V and 5 bases at J, leaving 11 bases unmatched. The CDR3 has 16 amino acids.

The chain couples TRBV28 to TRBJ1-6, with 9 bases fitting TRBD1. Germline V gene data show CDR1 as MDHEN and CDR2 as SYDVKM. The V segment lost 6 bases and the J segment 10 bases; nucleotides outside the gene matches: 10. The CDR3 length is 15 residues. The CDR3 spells CASRGQGAFRSPLHF. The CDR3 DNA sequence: TGTGCCAGCAGGGGACAGGGAGCATTCCGATCACCCCTCCACTTT.

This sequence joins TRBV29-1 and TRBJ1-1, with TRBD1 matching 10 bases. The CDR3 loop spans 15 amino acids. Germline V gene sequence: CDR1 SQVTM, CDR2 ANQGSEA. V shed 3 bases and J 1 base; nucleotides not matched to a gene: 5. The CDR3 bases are TGCAGCGTTGAGGGACAGGGGAGGCCGAACACTGAAGCTTTCTTT. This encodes CSVEGQGRPNTEAFF.

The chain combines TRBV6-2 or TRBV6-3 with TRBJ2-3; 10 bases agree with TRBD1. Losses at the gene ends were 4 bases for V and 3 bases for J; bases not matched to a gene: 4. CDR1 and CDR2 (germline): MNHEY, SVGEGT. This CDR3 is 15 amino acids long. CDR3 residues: CASSSDRGWTDTQYF. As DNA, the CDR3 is TGTGCCAGCAGTTCGGACAGGGGGTGGACAGATACGCAGTATTTT.

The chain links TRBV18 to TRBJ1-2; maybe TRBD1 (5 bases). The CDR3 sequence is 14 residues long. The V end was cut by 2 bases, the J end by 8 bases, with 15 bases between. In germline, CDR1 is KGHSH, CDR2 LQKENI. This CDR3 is CASSPGAGRTGYTF. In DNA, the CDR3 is TGTGCCAGCTCACCAGGAGCAGGGCGTACCGGCTACACCTTC.

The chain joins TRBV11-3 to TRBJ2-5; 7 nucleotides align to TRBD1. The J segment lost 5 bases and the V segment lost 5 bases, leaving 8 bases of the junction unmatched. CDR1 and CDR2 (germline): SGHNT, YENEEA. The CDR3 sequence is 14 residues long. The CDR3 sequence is CASSIDRASETQYF. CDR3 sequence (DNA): TGTGCCAGCAGCATCGACAGGGCGAGTGAGACCCAGTACTTC.

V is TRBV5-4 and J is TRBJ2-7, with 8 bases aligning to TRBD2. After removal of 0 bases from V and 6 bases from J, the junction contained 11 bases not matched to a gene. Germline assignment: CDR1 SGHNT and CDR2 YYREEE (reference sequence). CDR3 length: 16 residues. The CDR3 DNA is TGTGCCAGCAGCTTGGGCCAAGCGGGAGAGAGTCGCGAGCAGTACTTC. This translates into CASSLGQAGESREQYF. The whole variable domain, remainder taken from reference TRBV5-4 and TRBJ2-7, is ETGVTQSPTHLIKTRGQQVTLRCSSQSGHNTVSWYQQALGQGPQFIFQYYREEENGRGNFPPRFSGLQFPNYSSELNVNALELDDSALYLCASSLGQAGESREQYFGPGTRLTVT.

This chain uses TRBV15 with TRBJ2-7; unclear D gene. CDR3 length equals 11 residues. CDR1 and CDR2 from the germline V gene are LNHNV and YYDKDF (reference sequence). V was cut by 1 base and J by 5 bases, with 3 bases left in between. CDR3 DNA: TGTGCCACCAGCAGAGCAAACGAGCAGTACTTC. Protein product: CATSRANEQYF. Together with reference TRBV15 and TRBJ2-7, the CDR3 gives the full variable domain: DAMVIQNPRYQVTQFGKPVTLSCSQTLNHNVMYWYQQKSSQAPKLLFHYYDKDFNNEADTPDNFQSRRPNTSFCFLDIRSPGLGDTAMYLCATSRANEQYFGPGTRLTVT.